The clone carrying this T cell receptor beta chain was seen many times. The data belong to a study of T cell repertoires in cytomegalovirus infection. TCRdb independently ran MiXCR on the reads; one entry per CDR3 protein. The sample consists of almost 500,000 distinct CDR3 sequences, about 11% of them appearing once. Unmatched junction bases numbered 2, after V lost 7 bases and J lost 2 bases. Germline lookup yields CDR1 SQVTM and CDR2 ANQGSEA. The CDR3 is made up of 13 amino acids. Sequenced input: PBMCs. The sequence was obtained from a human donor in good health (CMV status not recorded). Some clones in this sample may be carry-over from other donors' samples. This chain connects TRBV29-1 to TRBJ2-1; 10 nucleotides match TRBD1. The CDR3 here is CSAGTGAYNEQFF. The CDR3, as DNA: TGCAGCGCCGGGACAGGGGCCTACAATGAGCAGTTCTTC.